Presented here are 26 T cell receptor beta chains from one specimen sequenced in a study of PD-1 blockade in mismatch repair-deficient tumors. Using immunoSEQ multiplex PCR, the repertoire was profiled, and TCRdb retains in-frame clones only, with some absent. The table includes fewer than 100,000 clones, roughly 80% detected once. The sequenced sample was peripheral blood, obtained 12 weeks after starting pembrolizumab. Receptor source: an adult with mismatch repair-deficient cancer.

The rearrangement joins TRBV5-4 to TRBJ2-3; no reliable D call. V lost 5 bases, J lost 2 bases, and 9 bases lay in between. The CDR3 totals 13 residues. In germline, CDR1 is SGHNT, CDR2 YYREEE (reference sequence). CDR3 nucleotide sequence: TGTGCCAGCAGTAGGGATTCCACAGATACGCAGTATTTT. It encodes CASSRDSTDTQYF.

This chain connects TRBV7-2 to TRBJ2-3; 8 bases agree with TRBD2. Trimming removed 2 bases from V and 0 bases from J; junction bases left unmatched: 1. The CDR3 contains 15 residues. CDR1 SGHTA and CDR2 FQGNSA come from the germline V gene. The CDR3 sequence is CASSLPGGSTDTQYF. Here the CDR3 DNA reads TGTGCCAGCAGCTTACCGGGAGGGAGCACAGATACGCAGTATTTT.

This clone has just one count. The V call is TRBV13, the J call TRBJ1-2; D not certain. Deletions cut 2 bases from V and 5 bases from J, with 12 bases between. From germline, CDR1 is PRHDT and CDR2 FYEKMQ (reference sequence). The CDR3 length is 14 residues. Here the CDR3 DNA reads TGTGCCAGCAGCTTATCACAGCAAGAGTATGGCTACACCTTC. This sequence encodes CASSLSQQEYGYTF.

This clone showed up just a few times. This chain links TRBV6-1 with TRBJ2-2, with a tentative D call TRBD1 (6 bases). From germline, CDR1 is MNHNS and CDR2 SASEGT. Trimming took 7 bases from V and 2 from J, leaving 14 bases between them. The CDR3 length is 15 residues. The CDR3 reads CASIPGQVNTGELFF. The CDR3 DNA reads TGTGCCAGCATCCCGGGACAAGTAAACACCGGGGAGCTGTTTTTT.

The chain uses TRBV11-3 and TRBJ1-4, with D maybe TRBD1 (6 bases). The CDR3 sequence is 17 residues long. The V gene lost 5 bases and the J gene lost 2 bases, with 18 bases spanning the gap. Per germline, CDR1 SGHNT and CDR2 YENEEA. The DNA of the CDR3 is TGTGCCAGCAGCCCGTTACAGGGTCTGGCGACTAATGAAAAACTGTTTTTT. Translated, it gives CASSPLQGLATNEKLFF.

The CDR3, as DNA: TGTGCCAGCAGCCGGAAAAGGGGGACTAGCGGGAGAGGGGACTACGAGCAGTACTTC. Translated, it gives CASSRKRGTSGRGDYEQYF. The V and J genes are TRBV14 and TRBJ2-7; 14 bases line up with TRBD2. Germline trimming cut 4 bases from V and 3 bases from J; bases unmatched to any gene: 14. The germline gives CDR1 SGHDN, CDR2 FVKESK. The CDR3 is 19 amino acids.

This clone was seen a few times. The CDR3 nucleotides are TGTGCCAGCAGCCGTATACTAGGCGAGCAGTACTTC. Translating it yields CASSRILGEQYF. This chain joins TRBV11-3 and TRBJ2-7, with a possible D match to TRBD2 (5 bases). Germline V CDR1 and CDR2: SGHNT, YENEEA. The CDR3 is 12 residues long. V dropped 5 bases and J dropped 6 bases, with 11 bases sitting between them. Using reference TRBV11-3 and TRBJ2-7 for the parts outside the CDR3, the full variable domain is EAGVVQSPRYKIIEKKQPVAFWCNPISGHNTLYWYLQNLGQGPELLIRYENEEAVDDSQLPKDRFSAERLKGVDSTLKIQPAELGDSAVYLCASSRILGEQYFGPGTRLTVT.

This chain links TRBV7-3 with TRBJ2-1; a weak D match, TRBD2 (6 bases). Germline V gives CDR1 SGHTA, CDR2 FQGTGA. V shed 2 bases and J shed 10 bases, with 21 bases lying between them. The CDR3 runs to 16 residues. The CDR3 DNA reads TGTGCCAGCAGCTTAGGTGGAGGGAGCAAACAAGGCGAGCAGTTCTTC. Translating it yields CASSLGGGSKQGEQFF.

Only one count was recorded for this clone. The CDR3 protein is CASSLVVGATDTQYF. CDR3 DNA sequence: TGTGCCAGCAGCTTAGTAGTGGGAGCCACAGATACGCAGTATTTT. The genes are TRBV7-9 and TRBJ2-3, with D possibly being TRBD2 (5 bases). The CDR3 is made up of 15 amino acids. The germline V and J ends were trimmed by 1 base and 2 bases, with 10 bases remaining between them. Germline-derived CDR1 and CDR2 are SEHNR and FQNEAQ (reference sequence).

This clone was seen just once. The V and J genes are TRBV6-5 and TRBJ2-7; D is possibly TRBD1 (6 bases). This CDR3 has 12 amino acids. V shed 6 bases and J shed 6 bases, with 12 bases lying between them. Germline V lookup: CDR1 MNHEY, CDR2 SVGAGI. This CDR3 is CASRHREPEQYF. The CDR3 DNA follows: TGTGCCAGCAGACACAGGGAACCCGAGCAGTACTTC.

This chain connects TRBV10-1 to TRBJ2-1; no firm D call. The CDR3 totals 13 residues. Trimming took off 10 bases at V and 8 bases at J, with 18 bases between the two ends. In germline, CDR1 is WNHNN, CDR2 SYGVQD (reference sequence). The CDR3 nucleotides read TGCGCCACCGCGTCCTCCGCACGCCATGAGCAGTTCTTC. Residues: CATASSARHEQFF.

This chain links TRBV4-2 with TRBJ2-1, with unresolved D. The V end lost 0 bases, the J end lost 15 bases, and 18 bases lay between the germline ends. The CDR3 spans 14 residues. In germline, CDR1 is LGHNA, CDR2 YNFKEQ. The DNA for the CDR3 is TGTGCCAGCAGCCAAGATCCTTTAGGGCCGCATCCGTTCTTC. It codes for CASSQDPLGPHPFF.

The chain has TRBV6-1 and TRBJ1-1; a weak D match, TRBD1 (6 bases). V was pared by 11 bases and J by 7 bases, with 20 bases between. CDR1 MNHNS and CDR2 SASEGT come from the germline V gene. The CDR3 extends over 13 amino acids. In nucleotides, the CDR3 is TGTGCCGGATCTTACAAGGGGGTAGTTGAAGCTTTCTTT. Protein product: CAGSYKGVVEAFF.

The rearrangement links TRBV27 to TRBJ2-7; 7 bases fit TRBD2. Per germline, CDR1 MNHEY and CDR2 SMNVEV (reference sequence). V lost 6 bases and J lost 0; bases outside the gene matches: 8. This CDR3 has 15 amino acids. The CDR3 region has the DNA TGTGCCAGCAGCATGGACGGGGGGTACTCCTACGAGCAGTACTTC. Translating it yields CASSMDGGYSYEQYF.

The chain uses TRBV15 and TRBJ1-1; D may be TRBD1 (6 bases). Germline CDR1 and CDR2: LNHNV and YYDKDF (reference sequence). Trimming cost V 0 bases and J 3 bases, with 17 bases left between them. The CDR3 has 17 residues. In DNA, the CDR3 is TGTGCCACCAGCAGAGATCGTAACAGGGCAGGGGACACTGAAGCTTTCTTT. It yields the protein CATSRDRNRAGDTEAFF.

This sequence joins TRBV2 and TRBJ1-1; maybe TRBD1 (5 bases). Per the germline V gene, CDR1 is SNHLY and CDR2 is FYNNEI. Trimming left V 6 bases short and J 1 base short, with 12 bases between. This CDR3 region has 14 residues. The CDR3 region has the DNA TGTGCCAGCAGCGTGGGACGGGCGAACACTGAAGCTTTCTTT. Translation: CASSVGRANTEAFF.

V and J are TRBV4-1 and TRBJ1-1, with a weak D call TRBD1 (6 bases). The V gene lost 4 bases and the J gene lost 0 bases, with 12 bases spanning the gap. Germline V CDR1 and CDR2: MGHRA, YSYEKL. The length of the CDR3 is 15 residues. The DNA for the CDR3 is TGCGCCAGCAGCCCTCACGACAGGTTGAACACTGAAGCTTTCTTT. Translated, it gives CASSPHDRLNTEAFF.

This chain joins TRBV6-5 and TRBJ1-5; 7 nucleotides line up with TRBD1. From germline, CDR1 is MNHEY and CDR2 SVGAGI. The CDR3 runs to 14 residues. The ends lost 6 bases at V and 0 bases at J; junction bases unmatched: 2. CDR3 sequence (DNA): TGTGCCAGCAGAGACAGGGCTAGCAATCAGCCCCAGCATTTT. Protein: CASRDRASNQPQHF.

The chain has TRBV7-9 and TRBJ2-4; 11 nucleotides match TRBD1. Germline CDR1 SEHNR, CDR2 FQNEAQ (reference sequence). There are 14 residues in the CDR3. V lost 5 bases and J lost 9; bases outside the gene matches: 6. DNA for the CDR3: TGTGCCAGCAGCCGAGTGGGACAGGGGGGCATTCAGTACTTC. This gives the protein CASSRVGQGGIQYF.

The genes are TRBV7-8 and TRBJ2-3; no clear D gene. The CDR3 contains 14 residues. V lost 5 bases to trimming and J lost 6 bases, with 15 bases between them. Germline CDR1 is SGHVS and CDR2 is FQNEAQ. The CDR3, as DNA: TGTGCCAGCAGCCATCCGTCCGGAGCCGATACGCAGTATTTT. This sequence encodes CASSHPSGADTQYF.

The chain has TRBV19 and TRBJ2-7, with 11 positions matching TRBD2. V shed 1 base and J 2 bases; nucleotides not matched to a gene: 4. This CDR3 comprises 16 residues. Germline V gives CDR1 LNHDA, CDR2 SQIVND (reference sequence). CDR3 in amino acids: CASSIGGTSGPYEQYF. DNA for the CDR3: TGTGCCAGTAGTATAGGTGGGACTAGCGGACCCTACGAGCAGTACTTC.

The sample holds one count of this clone. The chain links TRBV7-9 to TRBJ2-1; TRBD2 might be the D (5 bases). The CDR3 covers 13 residues. Germline assignment: CDR1 SEHNR and CDR2 FQNEAQ (reference sequence). Trimming cost V 5 bases and J 5 bases, with 10 bases left between them. The CDR3 DNA sequence: TGTGCCAGCAGCGGCGACTACGACAATGAGCAGTTCTTC. Translated, it gives CASSGDYDNEQFF.

The rearrangement uses TRBV11-2 and TRBJ2-5, with D hard to call. Trimming pared 5 bases from V and 5 bases from J, leaving 3 bases between. This CDR3 region has 10 residues. Germline V gene lookup returns CDR1 SGHAT and CDR2 FQNNGV. CDR3 protein: CASSEETQYF. Here the CDR3 DNA reads TGTGCCAGCAGCGAGGAGACCCAGTACTTC.

This clone occurred once. The chain recombines TRBV5-4 with TRBJ2-1; D perhaps matches TRBD1 (5 bases). The CDR3 length is 13 residues. Trimming removed 2 bases from V and 4 bases from J, with 7 bases in between. Germline V gene data show CDR1 as SGHNT and CDR2 as YYREEE (reference sequence). CDR3 nucleotide sequence: TGTGCCAGCAGCTTACAGGTTTACAATGAGCAGTTCTTC. Translated: CASSLQVYNEQFF.

The chain couples TRBV7-3 to TRBJ2-3; D gene uncertain. Trimming shortened V by 0 bases and J by 4 bases, and 11 bases separated the two germline ends. Looked up from germline, CDR1 is SGHTA and CDR2 is FQGTGA. The length of the CDR3 is 15 residues. DNA for the CDR3: TGTGCCAGCAGCTTAACGGCCCTTGCTCCAGATACGCAGTATTTT. Protein: CASSLTALAPDTQYF.

CDR3 bases: TGTGCCAGCAGATCAGGGGTCTGGTTTGAAGCTTTCTTT. Encoded protein: CASRSGVWFEAFF. The chain is built from TRBV27 and TRBJ1-1; the D gene is possibly TRBD1 (6 bases). The CDR3 is 13 amino acids. Germline CDR1 MNHEY, CDR2 SMNVEV (reference sequence). V gave up 6 bases and J gave up 7 bases, with 15 bases separating them.